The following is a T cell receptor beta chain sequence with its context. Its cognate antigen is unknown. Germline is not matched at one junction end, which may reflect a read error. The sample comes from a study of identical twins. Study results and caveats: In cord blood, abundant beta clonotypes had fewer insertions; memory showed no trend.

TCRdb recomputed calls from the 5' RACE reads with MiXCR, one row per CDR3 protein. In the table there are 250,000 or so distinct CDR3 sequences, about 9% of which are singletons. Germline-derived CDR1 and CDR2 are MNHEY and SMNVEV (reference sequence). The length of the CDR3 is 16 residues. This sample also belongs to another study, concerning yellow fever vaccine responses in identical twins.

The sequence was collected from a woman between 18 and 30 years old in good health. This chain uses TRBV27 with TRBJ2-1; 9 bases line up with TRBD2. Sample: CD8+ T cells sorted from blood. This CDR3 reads CASSLNLAGRYNELFF. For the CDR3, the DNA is TGTGCCAGCAGTTTGAACCTAGCGGGACGCTACAATGAGCTGTTCTTC.